Each of the 13 T cell receptor beta chains below was sequenced from the same sample in a study of type 1 and type 2 diabetes patients. Genomic DNA was the PCR template. The TCR beta CDR3 region was amplified using 30 forward and 13 reverse primers. MiXCR was run by TCRdb on the multiplex PCR reads, yielding one entry per CDR3 protein. The sample includes about 270,000 distinct CDR3 sequences, roughly 50% of them seen just once. Source material: peripheral blood mononuclear cells (PBMCs). All receptors come from a man between 18 and 35 years old with type 2 diabetes.

This clonotype was recorded once. This chain uses TRBV5-1 with TRBJ2-7; TRBD1 aligns across 7 bases. V dropped 4 bases and J dropped 4; count of bases not matched to a gene: 11. The CDR3 loop spans 15 amino acids. The germline V gene encodes CDR1 SGHRS and CDR2 YFSETQ. The CDR3 spells CASSTLTGPVYEQYF. CDR3 in DNA: TGCGCCAGCAGCACACTGACAGGGCCAGTATACGAGCAGTACTTC. Full variable domain (rest looked up from reference TRBV5-1 and TRBJ2-7): KAGVTQTPRYLIKTRGQQVTLSCSPISGHRSVSWYQQTPGQGLQFLFEYFSETQRNKGNFPGRFSGRQFSNSRSEMNVSTLELGDSALYLCASSTLTGPVYEQYFGPGTRLTVT.

The CDR3 reads CASSSGMNTEAFF. The CDR3 DNA reads as TGTGCCAGCAGTTCAGGGATGAACACTGAAGCTTTCTTT. The V call is TRBV28, the J call TRBJ1-1, with a tentative D call TRBD1 (5 bases). The germline gives CDR1 MDHEN, CDR2 SYDVKM. Trimming left V 4 bases short and J 0 bases short, with 6 bases between. The CDR3 totals 13 residues.

The chain uses TRBV19 and TRBJ2-6, with unresolved D. The CDR3 loop spans 16 amino acids. V lost 5 bases and J 0 bases, leaving 11 bases between the germline ends. Germline CDR1 reads LNHDA; CDR2 reads SQIVND (reference sequence). The CDR3 loop is CASSSQALSGANVLTF. The CDR3 region has the DNA TGTGCCAGTAGTTCCCAGGCCCTCTCTGGGGCCAACGTCCTGACTTTC. The full variable domain, in which reference TRBV19 and TRBJ2-6 provide the parts outside the CDR3, is DGGITQSPKYLFRKEGQNVTLSCEQNLNHDAMYWYRQDPGQGLRLIYYSQIVNDFQKGDIAEGYSVSREKKESFPLTVTSAQKNPTAFYLCASSSQALSGANVLTFGAGSRLTVL.

The chain uses TRBV6-5 and TRBJ1-6; D not resolved. The CDR3 covers 13 residues. Germline V gives CDR1 MNHEY, CDR2 SVGAGI. Trimming cost V 10 bases and J 10 bases, with 17 bases left between them. The CDR3 loop reads CAISLFLQSPLHF. The CDR3 DNA sequence: TGTGCCATCTCCCTGTTCCTTCAATCACCCCTCCACTTT.

This clonotype was counted once. This chain links TRBV7-3 with TRBJ2-7; 8 bases match TRBD2. The CDR3 has 15 residues. Trimming cost V 4 bases and J 3 bases; bases outside gene matches: 8. The V gene's germline CDR1 is SGHTA and CDR2 FQGTGA. In nucleotides, the CDR3 is TGTGCCAGCAGCTGGGGACCGGGACTAGACTACGAGCAGTACTTC. Its protein is CASSWGPGLDYEQYF.

The chain is built from TRBV4-1 and TRBJ2-2; 15 bases match TRBD2. Per germline, CDR1 MGHRA and CDR2 YSYEKL. This CDR3 contains 16 residues. V gave up 1 base and J gave up 6 bases; unmatched junction bases: 0. The CDR3 DNA reads as TGCGCCAGCAGCCAAGGGACTAGCGGGAGGGCCGGGGAGCTGTTTTTT. Residues: CASSQGTSGRAGELFF.

The chain joins TRBV19 to TRBJ1-2; weak D call: TRBD1 (6 bases). In germline, CDR1 is LNHDA, CDR2 SQIVND (reference sequence). Trimming shortened V by 4 bases and J by 5 bases, and 14 bases separated the two germline ends. This CDR3 has 14 residues. The CDR3 bases are TGTGCCAGTAGTAAAGAACAGGGTAAATATGGCTACACCTTC. Residues: CASSKEQGKYGYTF.

V and J are TRBV5-1 and TRBJ2-7; D may be TRBD1 (5 bases). Trimming pared 5 bases from V and 3 bases from J, leaving 15 bases between. The length of the CDR3 is 14 residues. Germline assignment: CDR1 SGHRS and CDR2 YFSETQ. CDR3 sequence: CASRGLGTRYEQYF. CDR3 DNA sequence: TGCGCCAGCAGGGGGCTTGGTACCCGCTACGAGCAGTACTTC.

The chain joins TRBV6-6 to TRBJ2-5; D may match TRBD1 or TRBD2 (5 bases each). The V gene's germline CDR1 is MNHNY and CDR2 SVGAGI (reference sequence). V was cut by 4 bases and J by 2 bases, with 11 bases left in between. The CDR3 totals 14 residues. The CDR3: CASSLGTVQETQYF. DNA for the CDR3: TGTGCCAGCAGTTTAGGGACGGTACAAGAGACCCAGTACTTC.

This clonotype was seen at least ten times. The rearrangement joins TRBV2 to TRBJ1-6; 10 nucleotides match TRBD1. The germline V gene encodes CDR1 SNHLY and CDR2 FYNNEI. The V gene end was trimmed by 6 bases and the J gene end by 6 bases; junction bases not matched to a gene: 5. CDR3 length: 15 residues. The CDR3 DNA is TGTGCCAGCAGGTACCGGGACAGGGGTAATTCACCCCTCCACTTT. Its protein is CASRYRDRGNSPLHF.

The genes are TRBV28 and TRBJ2-7, with D perhaps TRBD1 (6 bases). The germline CDR1 and CDR2 sequences are MDHEN and SYDVKM. The CDR3 has 12 residues. Trimming cost V 8 bases and J 2 bases, with 10 bases left between them. The DNA of the CDR3 is TGTGCCAGCCAAGGACAGACCTACGAGCAGTACTTC. Encoded protein: CASQGQTYEQYF.

The V and J genes are TRBV27 and TRBJ1-1, with 8 bases that match TRBD1. Germline trimming cut 5 bases from V and 3 bases from J; bases unmatched to any gene: 14. Per germline, CDR1 MNHEY and CDR2 SMNVEV (reference sequence). The CDR3 totals 17 residues. CDR3: CASSLLPGTGLDTEAFF. In nucleotides, the CDR3 is TGTGCCAGCAGTCTCCTTCCCGGGACAGGATTAGACACTGAAGCTTTCTTT.

This clonotype was seen only a few times. The chain is built from TRBV27 and TRBJ2-5, with D perhaps assigned TRBD1 or TRBD2 (7 bases each). In germline, CDR1 is MNHEY, CDR2 SMNVEV (reference sequence). V was cut by 5 bases and J by 1 base, with 17 bases left in between. The CDR3 sequence is 16 residues long. DNA for the CDR3: TGTGCCAGCAGTCAGGGGGTGCGGGGGAGCCAAGAGACCCAGTACTTC. It specifies CASSQGVRGSQETQYF.